These 30 T cell receptor beta chains were all obtained from the same sample, sequenced in a study of CD8+CD57+ T cells in acquired aplastic anemia. Genomic DNA templated the TCR beta VDJ and CDR3 profiling. TCRdb re-called the reads with MiXCR, one entry per CDR3 protein. In the table there are some 280,000 distinct CDR3 sequences, 55% to 65% of which are singletons. The sample comprised sorted CD4+, CD8+, or CD8+CD57+ T cells (not recorded which) from PBMCs. Every receptor here comes from a human donor with severe aplastic anemia or a healthy control (not recorded which).

V is TRBV7-9 and J is TRBJ2-7; possibly TRBD2 for D (6 bases). The V and J ends lost 3 bases and 2 bases respectively, with 14 bases between them. The CDR3 has 15 amino acids. Per the germline V gene, CDR1 is SEHNR and CDR2 is FQNEAQ (reference sequence). Written as DNA, the CDR3 is TGTGCCAGCAGCTTCATAGCGGAAGGGACCTACGAGCAGTACTTC. Residues: CASSFIAEGTYEQYF.

The chain links TRBV9 to TRBJ2-3, with 9 bases identical to TRBD1. CDR3 length equals 12 residues. In germline, CDR1 is SGDLS, CDR2 YYNGEE. J gave up 5 bases and V 8 bases, and 3 bases lay outside the gene matches. The CDR3 DNA follows: TGTGCCAGGGGACAGGGAGAAGATACGCAGTATTTT. Its translation: CARGQGEDTQYF.

The chain employs TRBV2 and TRBJ1-1; unclear D gene. Germline V gene sequence: CDR1 SNHLY, CDR2 FYNNEI. Trimming left V 2 bases short and J 5 bases short, with 9 bases between. The CDR3 contains 13 residues. The CDR3 protein is CASSELTPTEAFF. In DNA form, the CDR3 reads TGTGCCAGCAGTGAACTAACGCCTACTGAAGCTTTCTTT.

This clonotype came up a few times. The chain joins TRBV7-8 to TRBJ1-2; D unresolved. V was shortened by 5 bases and J by 4 bases, with 14 bases between the two germline ends. The CDR3 has 14 residues. In germline, CDR1 is SGHVS, CDR2 FQNEAQ. CDR3 amino acids: CASSPSLDTYGYTF. CDR3 bases: TGTGCCAGCAGCCCCTCACTCGATACCTATGGCTACACCTTC.

The rearrangement joins TRBV19 to TRBJ1-1; D may be TRBD1 (6 bases). CDR1 is LNHDA, CDR2 SQIVND, per germline (reference sequence). The CDR3 is made up of 13 amino acids. Deletions cut 1 base from V and 7 bases from J, with 10 bases between. The CDR3 loop is CASSIGQVDEAFF. As DNA, the CDR3 is TGTGCCAGTAGTATAGGACAGGTGGATGAAGCTTTCTTT. Combining the CDR3 with reference TRBV19 and TRBJ1-1 gives the whole variable domain DGGITQSPKYLFRKEGQNVTLSCEQNLNHDAMYWYRQDPGQGLRLIYYSQIVNDFQKGDIAEGYSVSREKKESFPLTVTSAQKNPTAFYLCASSIGQVDEAFFGQGTRLTVV.

This clonotype was detected many times. The rearrangement uses TRBV5-1 and TRBJ2-3; possibly TRBD2 for D (5 bases). V lost 6 bases and J 2 bases, leaving 16 bases between the germline ends. This CDR3 contains 15 residues. In germline, CDR1 is SGHRS, CDR2 YFSETQ. The CDR3 sequence: CASNSGPGDTDTQYF. The CDR3 DNA reads as TGCGCCAGCAACTCCGGGCCCGGGGACACAGATACGCAGTATTTT. Filled out from reference TRBV5-1 and TRBJ2-3, the complete variable domain reads KAGVTQTPRYLIKTRGQQVTLSCSPISGHRSVSWYQQTPGQGLQFLFEYFSETQRNKGNFPGRFSGRQFSNSRSEMNVSTLELGDSALYLCASNSGPGDTDTQYFGPGTRLTVL.

This clonotype was seen many times. The rearrangement joins TRBV20-1 to TRBJ2-3, with D perhaps matching TRBD2 (6 bases). CDR1 is DFQATT and CDR2 is SNEGSKA in the germline V gene (reference sequence). The V end was cut by 6 bases, the J end by 6 bases, with 22 bases between. The CDR3 is 15 amino acids. The CDR3 bases are TGCAGTGCCACCCCCCCCCGGGGGAAGAGGGATACGCAGTATTTT. Translating gives CSATPPRGKRDTQYF.

The chain joins TRBV5-1 to TRBJ2-5, with 16 bases fitting TRBD2. CDR3 length: 16 amino acids. Germline V gives CDR1 SGHRS, CDR2 YFSETQ. Trimming removed 0 bases from V and 5 bases from J; junction bases left unmatched: 1. The CDR3 coding sequence is TGCGCCAGCAGCTTGGCGGGACTAGCGGGGGGGGAGACCCAGTACTTC. Its translation is CASSLAGLAGGETQYF.

In its sample, this clonotype was seen once. This rearrangement joins TRBV14 to TRBJ1-2; a possible D gene is TRBD1 (5 bases). Between the trimmed V and J ends, which lost 7 bases and 3 bases, there was a span of 12 bases. This CDR3 region has 13 residues. Germline assignment: CDR1 SGHDN and CDR2 FVKESK. This chain's CDR3 is CASKGRDYYGYTF. The CDR3 bases are TGTGCCAGCAAGGGCCGGGACTACTATGGCTACACCTTC. Full variable domain (rest looked up from reference TRBV14 and TRBJ1-2): EAGVTQFPSHSVIEKGQTVTLRCDPISGHDNLYWYRRVMGKEIKFLLHFVKESKQDESGMPNNRFLAERTGGTYSTLKVQPAELEDSGVYFCASKGRDYYGYTFGSGTRLTVV.

J is TRBJ1-4 and V is TRBV7-2; no clear D gene. The CDR3 spans 15 residues. Germline V gene sequence: CDR1 SGHTA, CDR2 FQGNSA. The germline V and J ends were trimmed by 4 bases and 0 bases, with 9 bases remaining between them. Here the CDR3 DNA reads TGTGCCAGCAGCTCGGGCGTTGCAACTAATGAAAAACTGTTTTTT. Its protein is CASSSGVATNEKLFF.

This chain joins TRBV12-3 or TRBV12-4 and TRBJ2-5; 10 bases match TRBD2. V lost 3 bases, J lost 5 bases, and 3 bases stayed unmatched. The CDR3 loop spans 14 amino acids. Here the CDR3 reads CASSLGLALETQYF. The CDR3 coding sequence is TGTGCCAGCAGTTTGGGACTAGCGTTGGAGACCCAGTACTTC.

This clonotype was counted a single time. V and J are TRBV11-2 and TRBJ2-6; D tentatively fits TRBD1 or TRBD2 (5 bases each). Germline CDR1 reads SGHAT; CDR2 reads FQNNGV. The V end lost 7 bases, the J end lost 0 bases, and 16 bases lay between the germline ends. The CDR3 extends over 17 amino acids. As DNA, the CDR3 is TGTGCCAGCAACCGGGACGGTACCTTCTCTGGGGCCAACGTCCTGACTTTC. Translated: CASNRDGTFSGANVLTF. The full variable domain, with the rest looked up from reference TRBV11-2 and TRBJ2-6, is EAGVAQSPRYKIIEKRQSVAFWCNPISGHATLYWYQQILGQGPKLLIQFQNNGVVDDSQLPKDRFSAERLKGVDSTLKIQPAKLEDSAVYLCASNRDGTFSGANVLTFGAGSRLTVL.

J is TRBJ2-7 and V is TRBV5-1, with 12 nucleotides matching TRBD1. The CDR3 has 15 amino acids. The junction had 7 bases not matched to a gene; V was cut back by 4 bases and J by 5 bases. CDR1 SGHRS and CDR2 YFSETQ come from the germline V gene. The CDR3 loop is CASSVGTGGGNEQYF. CDR3 DNA sequence: TGCGCCAGCAGCGTTGGGACAGGGGGCGGGAACGAGCAGTACTTC.

With regard to this clonotype: A much more abundant neighbour one base away suggests this may be a read error. The gene calls are TRBV19 and TRBJ2-1; 8 positions agree with TRBD2. The CDR3 is made up of 19 amino acids. The germline gives CDR1 LNHDA, CDR2 SQIVND (reference sequence). The junction had 14 bases not matched to a gene; V was cut back by 4 bases and J by 0 bases. The CDR3 nucleotides read TGTGCCAGTAGTAGAACTAACGGGGGGGTACTAAGCTCCTACAATGAGCAGTTCTTC. The encoded protein is CASSRTNGGVLSSYNEQFF.

This rearrangement joins TRBV15 to TRBJ2-1; a possible D gene is TRBD1 (6 bases). The CDR3 sequence is 18 residues long. The germline V and J ends were trimmed by 0 bases and 6 bases, with 21 bases remaining between them. From germline, CDR1 is LNHNV and CDR2 YYDKDF (reference sequence). The CDR3 nucleotides are TGTGCCACCAGCAGAGATAAGGGGACACCGGTCGGGCTCAATGAGCAGTTCTTC. This codes for CATSRDKGTPVGLNEQFF.

V is TRBV19 and J is TRBJ1-2, with TRBD1 matching over 9 bases. V dropped 6 bases and J dropped 2; count of bases not matched to a gene: 7. The CDR3 runs to 15 residues. Germline CDR1 LNHDA, CDR2 SQIVND (reference sequence). CDR3 nucleotide sequence: TGTGCCAGTAGCAGACTCGGGACAGGGAACTATGGCTACACCTTC. Amino acids: CASSRLGTGNYGYTF.

This clonotype occurred once. At one boundary the junction diverges from the germline segment, which might be a read error. The rearrangement uses TRBV24-1 and TRBJ1-5; D call uncertain. The V gene's germline CDR1 is KGHDR and CDR2 SFDVKD. The CDR3 is 16 residues long. The CDR3 DNA sequence: TGTGCCACCAGTGATCCCACCCTTCCCCATGGTCAGCCCCAGCGTTTT. This gives the protein CATSDPTLPHGQPQRF.

This clonotype was detected only once. The chain has TRBV7-9 and TRBJ1-1; 8 bases are shared with TRBD1. The CDR3 sequence is 13 residues long. Germline V gene sequence: CDR1 SEHNR, CDR2 FQNEAQ (reference sequence). Losses at the gene ends were 10 bases for V and 5 bases for J; bases not matched to a gene: 9. Here the CDR3 reads CATQTGGDTEAFF. The CDR3, as DNA: TGTGCCACCCAAACAGGGGGTGATACTGAAGCTTTCTTT.

This clonotype has just a few counts. This sequence joins TRBV7-2 and TRBJ2-1; 10 bases fit TRBD2. Per the germline V gene, CDR1 is SGHTA and CDR2 is FQGNSA. Trimming took 3 bases from V and 8 from J; bases not matched to a gene: 7. This CDR3 contains 15 residues. The DNA of the CDR3 is TGTGCCAGCAGCTTTCTAGCGGGGGTCTGGGATGAGCAGTTCTTC. This gives the protein CASSFLAGVWDEQFF.

The V and J genes are TRBV12-5 and TRBJ1-6; TRBD1 might be the D (5 bases). V lost 7 bases and J 15 bases, leaving 10 bases between the germline ends. The CDR3 has 10 residues. The germline gives CDR1 LGHNT, CDR2 FRNRAP. This CDR3 is CASEGSFLHF. For the CDR3, the DNA is TGTGCTAGTGAGGGGTCTTTCCTCCACTTT.

This clonotype was counted only a few times. The chain employs TRBV7-9 and TRBJ2-3; D is possibly TRBD2 (7 bases). The CDR3 totals 15 residues. Germline CDR1 SEHNR, CDR2 FQNEAQ (reference sequence). Between the trimmed V and J ends, which lost 5 bases and 0 bases, there was a span of 12 bases. The CDR3 spells CASSPPGGSTDTQYF. Here the CDR3 DNA reads TGTGCCAGCAGCCCACCGGGGGGCAGCACAGATACGCAGTATTTT.

This clonotype has at least ten counts. The chain couples TRBV7-6 to TRBJ1-5; 7 nucleotides line up with TRBD1. This CDR3 is built from 15 residues. Looked up from germline, CDR1 is SGHVS and CDR2 is FNYEAQ. V gave up 5 bases and J gave up 7 bases; unmatched junction bases: 11. CDR3 loop: CASSRLTGLGQPQHF. In DNA form, the CDR3 reads TGTGCCAGCAGCCGCCTGACAGGGTTGGGGCAGCCCCAGCATTTT.

V is TRBV20-1 and J is TRBJ1-1; D ambiguous. V dropped 2 bases and J dropped 3 bases, with 19 bases sitting between them. Germline-derived CDR1 and CDR2 are DFQATT and SNEGSKA (reference sequence). The length of the CDR3 is 16 residues. CDR3 bases: TGCAGTGCTAGACGCCGGGCAGGTACGCTTTACACTGAAGCTTTCTTT. Protein: CSARRRAGTLYTEAFF.

The chain recombines TRBV7-2 with TRBJ2-2, with 8 bases lining up with TRBD2. V shed 6 bases and J 5 bases; nucleotides not matched to a gene: 8. The CDR3 runs to 15 residues. CDR1 is SGHTA, CDR2 FQGNSA, per germline. In nucleotides, the CDR3 is TGTGCCAGCAGGGGGAGGCTAGCGGGTACCGGGGAGCTGTTTTTT. Amino acid sequence: CASRGRLAGTGELFF.

This clonotype was seen a single time. Here the CDR3 reads CASSDGGRGPGGYTF. CDR3 in DNA: TGCGCCAGCAGTGACGGCGGCAGGGGGCCGGGTGGCTACACCTTC. This chain joins TRBV10-1 and TRBJ1-2, with 8 bases fitting TRBD1. V lost 3 bases and J lost 7; bases outside the gene matches: 10. Germline CDR1 is WNHNN and CDR2 is SYGVQD (reference sequence). This CDR3 is 15 amino acids long.

The table lists this clonotype with a count of one. The chain links TRBV6-5 to TRBJ2-5, with TRBD2 matching 7 bases. After removal of 8 bases from V and 5 bases from J, the junction contained 5 bases not matched to a gene. The CDR3 consists of 12 residues. Germline V CDR1 and CDR2: MNHEY, SVGAGI. CDR3 in DNA: TGTGCCAGCGGGACTACCCCTGAGACCCAGTACTTC. It translates to CASGTTPETQYF.

The chain is built from TRBV19 and TRBJ1-1; 7 nucleotides line up with TRBD1. V shed 9 bases, J shed 11 bases, and the junction held 12 bases outside the gene matches. Germline CDR1 LNHDA, CDR2 SQIVND (reference sequence). This CDR3 is 12 amino acids long. The CDR3 loop reads CASNTRGQLAFF. The CDR3 bases are TGTGCCAGCAACACGAGGGGGCAGTTGGCTTTCTTT.

As to this clonotype: It is likely a read error, because the conserved phenylalanine at the end of the CDR3 is missing. V is TRBV7-8 and J is TRBJ2-7; 7 bases are a match to TRBD1. Looked up from germline, CDR1 is SGHVS and CDR2 is FQNEAQ. CDR3 length equals 13 residues. This CDR3 reads CAGSRGQLYEQYL. CDR3 in DNA: TGTGCCGGCAGCCGGGGACAGCTATACGAGCAGTACCTC.

A word on this clonotype: A junction end diverges from the germline sequence, so it may reflect a read error. The chain carries TRBV5-1 and TRBJ1-1; 7 bases align to TRBD1. Looked up from germline, CDR1 is SGHRS and CDR2 is YFSETQ. The CDR3 contains 15 residues. CDR3 sequence (DNA): TGCGCAAGCAGCCCGCAACAGGGGATGAACACTGAAGCTTTCTTT. Translating it yields CASSPQQGMNTEAFF.

This clonotype was observed many times. This chain links TRBV2 with TRBJ2-1; 11 positions match TRBD2. In germline, CDR1 is SNHLY, CDR2 FYNNEI. The CDR3 consists of 18 residues. With V trimmed by 1 base and J by 1 base, 6 bases remained unmatched. Written as DNA, the CDR3 is TGTGCCAGCAGTGAAGAAGGGCGACTAGCGGGGTCCTACAATGAGCAGTTCTTC. It specifies CASSEEGRLAGSYNEQFF.